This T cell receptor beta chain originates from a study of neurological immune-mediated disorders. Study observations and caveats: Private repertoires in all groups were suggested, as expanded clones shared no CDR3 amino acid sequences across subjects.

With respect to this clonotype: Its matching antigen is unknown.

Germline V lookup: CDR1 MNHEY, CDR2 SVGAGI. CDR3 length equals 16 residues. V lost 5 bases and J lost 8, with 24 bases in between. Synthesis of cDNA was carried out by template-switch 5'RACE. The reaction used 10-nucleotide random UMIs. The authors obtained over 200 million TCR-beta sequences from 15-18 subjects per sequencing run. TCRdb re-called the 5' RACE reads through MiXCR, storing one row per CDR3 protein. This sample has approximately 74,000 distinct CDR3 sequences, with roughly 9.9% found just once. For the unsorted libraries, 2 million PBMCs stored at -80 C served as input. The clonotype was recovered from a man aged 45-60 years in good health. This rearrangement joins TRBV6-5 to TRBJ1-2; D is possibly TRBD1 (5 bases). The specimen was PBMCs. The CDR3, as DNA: TGTGCCAGCAGTCAGGACACTCAGGCGGGATGTGGCGGCTACACCTTC. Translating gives CASSQDTQAGCGGYTF.